The rows below give T cell receptor beta chains drawn from one sample of a study of shared clonotypes between healthy human individuals. TCRdb keeps only in-frame clones here, not all; method: immunoSEQ multiplex PCR. Among roughly 2 million clones, around 95% were seen once, and the ten largest hold roughly 0.13%. The source material was naive CD4+ T cells sorted from blood. These receptor sequences come from a man aged 18-30 years in good health. CDR3s include the opening cysteine and the closing phenylalanine or tryptophan. D genes are given only for firm matches. For some rows the clone size is stated as once, few or many, or as a class when expanded; others skip it.

J: TRBJ1-5; size: once; D: -; V: TRBV7-2; CDR3: CASSLSLSNQPQHF; DNA: TGTGCCAGCAGCCTCAGCCTTAGCAATCAGCCCCAGCATTTT
J: TRBJ2-3; size: -; D: TRBD2; V: TRBV2; CDR3: CASTVLAGSTDTQYF; DNA: TGTGCCAGCACCGTCCTAGCGGGGAGCACAGATACGCAGTATTTT
J: TRBJ1-4; size: -; D: -; V: TRBV25-1; CDR3: CASSDQRGDEKLFF; DNA: TGTGCCAGCAGTGACCAGCGGGGCGATGAAAAACTGTTTTTT
J: TRBJ1-5; size: -; D: -; V: TRBV18; CDR3: CASSSTLDKPQHF; DNA: TGTGCCAGCTCATCAACTCTTGACAAGCCCCAGCATTTT
J: TRBJ2-3; size: -; D: -; V: TRBV21-1; CDR3: CASTRGDWYF; DNA: TGTGCCAGCACCAGGGGGGATTGGTATTTT
J: TRBJ2-3; size: -; D: -; V: TRBV25-1; CDR3: CASSEPSRPDTQYF; DNA: TGTGCCAGCAGTGAACCTTCGCGACCAGATACGCAGTATTTT
J: TRBJ1-2; size: -; D: -; V: TRBV10-1; CDR3: CASSEYRNYGYTF; DNA: TGCGCCAGCAGTGAGTACAGGAATTATGGCTACACCTTC
J: TRBJ2-7; size: -; D: -; V: TRBV7-6; CDR3: CASSLASSGTTNEQYF; DNA: TGTGCCAGCAGCTTAGCTTCCTCCGGGACGACAAACGAGCAGTACTTC
J: TRBJ1-4; size: -; D: -; V: TRBV4-3; CDR3: CASSLNQGEKLFF; DNA: TGCGCCAGCAGCCTAAACCAGGGAGAAAAACTGTTTTTT
J: TRBJ1-1; size: once; D: -; V: TRBV7-9; CDR3: CASSLETGNTEAFF; DNA: TGTGCCAGCAGCTTAGAGACAGGAAACACTGAAGCTTTCTTT
J: TRBJ2-1; size: -; D: TRBD2; V: TRBV25-1; CDR3: CASSGWTSGKGDEQFF; DNA: TGTGCCAGCAGTGGTTGGACTAGCGGGAAGGGCGATGAGCAGTTCTTC
J: TRBJ2-7; size: -; D: -; V: TRBV7-2; CDR3: CASSFGPTSYEQYF; DNA: TGTGCCAGCAGCTTTGGACCCACATCCTACGAGCAGTACTTC
J: TRBJ1-1; size: -; D: -; V: TRBV28; CDR3: CASSLVQKNTEAFF; DNA: TGTGCCAGCAGTTTAGTGCAAAAGAACACTGAAGCTTTCTTT
J: TRBJ2-2; size: -; D: -; V: TRBV7-2; CDR3: CASSPSNTGELFF; DNA: TGTGCCAGCAGCCCATCCAACACCGGGGAGCTGTTTTTT
J: TRBJ1-3; size: -; D: -; V: TRBV7-9; CDR3: CASRGGNTIYF; DNA: TGTGCCAGCAGGGGAGGAAACACCATATATTTT
J: TRBJ1-1; size: -; D: -; V: TRBV6-1; CDR3: CASSEGWSTEAFF; DNA: TGTGCCAGCAGTGAAGGGTGGTCTACTGAAGCTTTCTTT
J: TRBJ1-4; size: -; D: -; V: TRBV7-2; CDR3: CASSLTGEKLFF; DNA: TGTGCCAGCAGCTTAACCGGTGAAAAACTGTTTTTT
J: TRBJ2-7; size: -; D: TRBD2; V: TRBV5-1; CDR3: CASSPWASGGASYEQYF; DNA: TGCGCCAGCAGCCCCTGGGCTAGCGGGGGGGCTTCCTACGAGCAGTACTTC
J: TRBJ1-1; size: -; D: -; V: TRBV18; CDR3: CASSQGKNTEAFF; DNA: TGTGCCAGCTCTCAGGGGAAGAACACTGAAGCTTTCTTT
J: TRBJ2-6; size: -; D: TRBD1; V: TRBV7-3; CDR3: CASSSYRGPGANVLTF; DNA: TGTGCCAGCAGCTCTTACAGGGGCCCTGGGGCCAACGTCCTGACTTTC
J: TRBJ2-2; size: -; D: -; V: TRBV30; CDR3: CAWSVGSGNTGELFF; DNA: TGTGCCTGGAGTGTTGGGTCAGGGAACACCGGGGAGCTGTTTTTT
J: TRBJ2-3; size: -; D: -; V: TRBV6-5; CDR3: CASSSSLTDTQYF; DNA: TGTGCCAGCAGTTCCAGTCTAACAGATACGCAGTATTTT
J: TRBJ1-2; size: -; D: -; V: TRBV29-1; CDR3: CSGGGANYGYTF; DNA: TGCAGTGGGGGGGGAGCTAACTATGGCTACACCTTC
J: TRBJ1-1; size: -; D: -; V: TRBV19; CDR3: CASKSTTNTEAFF; DNA: TGTGCCAGTAAGAGCACGACAAACACTGAAGCTTTCTTT
J: TRBJ2-6; size: -; D: -; V: TRBV30; CDR3: CAWARSGANVLTF; DNA: TGTGCCTGGGCCCGCTCTGGGGCCAACGTCCTGACTTTC
J: TRBJ1-5; size: -; D: -; V: TRBV7-2; CDR3: CASSLGGVGQPQHF; DNA: TGTGCCAGCAGCTTAGGAGGGGTAGGTCAGCCCCAGCATTTT
J: TRBJ1-5; size: -; D: -; V: TRBV18; CDR3: CASSPPGGGQPQHF; DNA: TGTGCCAGCTCACCACCGGGGGGCGGCCAGCCCCAGCATTTT
J: TRBJ2-7; size: -; D: -; V: TRBV5-5; CDR3: CASSLVGETYEQYF; DNA: TGTGCCAGCAGCTTGGTTGGCGAGACCTACGAGCAGTACTTC
J: TRBJ1-1; size: -; D: TRBD1; V: TRBV6-5; CDR3: CASSFDRVATEAFF; DNA: TGTGCCAGCAGTTTCGACAGGGTCGCCACTGAAGCTTTCTTT
J: TRBJ2-2; size: -; D: -; V: TRBV30; CDR3: CAWSVSGTGELFF; DNA: TGTGCCTGGAGTGTATCCGGGACCGGGGAGCTGTTTTTT
J: TRBJ2-3; size: -; D: TRBD2; V: TRBV5-1; CDR3: CASSTTSGGARDTQYF; DNA: TGCGCCAGCAGCACCACTAGCGGGGGGGCTAGAGATACGCAGTATTTT
J: TRBJ1-2; size: -; D: -; V: TRBV20-1; CDR3: CSAEEIVYTF; DNA: TGCAGTGCAGAGGAGATAGTCTACACCTTC
J: TRBJ2-5; size: -; D: -; V: TRBV2; CDR3: CASKREKETQYF; DNA: TGTGCCAGCAAACGGGAAAAAGAGACCCAGTACTTC
J: TRBJ1-5; size: -; D: -; V: TRBV27; CDR3: CASSPDSSSASNQPQHF; DNA: TGTGCCAGCAGTCCTGACAGTAGCTCGGCGAGCAATCAGCCCCAGCATTTT
J: TRBJ2-7; size: -; D: -; V: TRBV7-9; CDR3: CASSLRAPVYEQYF; DNA: TGTGCCAGCAGCTTACGGGCACCTGTCTACGAGCAGTACTTC
J: TRBJ2-3; size: -; D: -; V: TRBV6-6; CDR3: CASSLRRTDTQYF; DNA: TGTGCCAGCAGTCTCCGCCGCACAGATACGCAGTATTTT
J: TRBJ1-4; size: -; D: -; V: TRBV6-5; CDR3: CASSPLITNEKLFF; DNA: TGTGCCAGCAGTCCGCTCATAACTAATGAAAAACTGTTTTTT
J: TRBJ2-1; size: -; D: TRBD2; V: TRBV7-9; CDR3: CASSQWTSGDRDEQFF; DNA: TGTGCCAGCAGCCAATGGACTAGCGGCGACCGGGATGAGCAGTTCTTC
J: TRBJ2-5; size: -; D: TRBD2; V: TRBV5-1; CDR3: CASSRLAGLGETQYF; DNA: TGCGCCAGCAGCAGACTAGCGGGTCTTGGAGAGACCCAGTACTTC
J: TRBJ2-3; size: -; D: -; V: TRBV5-1; CDR3: CASSPDGRRTDTQYF; DNA: TGCGCCAGCAGCCCGGACGGACGAAGAACAGATACGCAGTATTTT
J: TRBJ1-6; size: -; D: TRBD1; V: TRBV11-1; CDR3: CASSLRPDRGGSPLHF; DNA: TGTGCCAGCAGCTTAAGGCCAGACAGGGGTGGTTCACCCCTCCACTTT
J: TRBJ2-7; size: -; D: -; V: TRBV19; CDR3: CASSTRTFSYEQYF; DNA: TGTGCCAGTAGTACCCGGACATTTTCCTACGAGCAGTACTTC
J: TRBJ2-7; size: -; D: -; V: TRBV2; CDR3: CASRRTGGDSYEQYF; DNA: TGTGCCAGCAGAAGAACAGGCGGAGACTCCTACGAGCAGTACTTC
J: TRBJ1-5; size: once; D: -; V: TRBV18; CDR3: CASSQGPNQPQHF; DNA: TGTGCCAGCTCACAGGGGCCGAATCAGCCCCAGCATTTT
J: TRBJ2-7; size: -; D: TRBD2; V: TRBV5-1; CDR3: CASSPSSGGRTYEQYF; DNA: TGCGCCAGCAGCCCGTCGTCCGGCGGGAGAACCTACGAGCAGTACTTC
J: TRBJ1-1; size: -; D: -; V: TRBV19; CDR3: CASSIDSRGMNTEAFF; DNA: TGTGCCAGTAGTATAGATTCAAGGGGCATGAACACTGAAGCTTTCTTT
J: TRBJ1-4; size: -; D: TRBD1; V: TRBV5-1; CDR3: CASRWYRGATNEKLFF; DNA: TGCGCCAGCAGATGGTACAGGGGAGCAACTAATGAAAAACTGTTTTTT
J: TRBJ1-6; size: -; D: TRBD1; V: TRBV10-3; CDR3: CAISDRGSNSPLHF; DNA: TGTGCCATCAGTGACAGGGGGAGTAATTCACCCCTCCACTTT
J: TRBJ2-5; size: -; D: -; V: TRBV5-4; CDR3: CASSLAQREETQYF; DNA: TGTGCCAGCAGCTTGGCCCAGCGGGAAGAGACCCAGTACTTC
J: TRBJ2-5; size: -; D: -; V: TRBV9; CDR3: CASSVGFQGEVGETQYF; DNA: TGTGCCAGCAGCGTAGGGTTTCAGGGAGAAGTGGGAGAGACCCAGTACTTC